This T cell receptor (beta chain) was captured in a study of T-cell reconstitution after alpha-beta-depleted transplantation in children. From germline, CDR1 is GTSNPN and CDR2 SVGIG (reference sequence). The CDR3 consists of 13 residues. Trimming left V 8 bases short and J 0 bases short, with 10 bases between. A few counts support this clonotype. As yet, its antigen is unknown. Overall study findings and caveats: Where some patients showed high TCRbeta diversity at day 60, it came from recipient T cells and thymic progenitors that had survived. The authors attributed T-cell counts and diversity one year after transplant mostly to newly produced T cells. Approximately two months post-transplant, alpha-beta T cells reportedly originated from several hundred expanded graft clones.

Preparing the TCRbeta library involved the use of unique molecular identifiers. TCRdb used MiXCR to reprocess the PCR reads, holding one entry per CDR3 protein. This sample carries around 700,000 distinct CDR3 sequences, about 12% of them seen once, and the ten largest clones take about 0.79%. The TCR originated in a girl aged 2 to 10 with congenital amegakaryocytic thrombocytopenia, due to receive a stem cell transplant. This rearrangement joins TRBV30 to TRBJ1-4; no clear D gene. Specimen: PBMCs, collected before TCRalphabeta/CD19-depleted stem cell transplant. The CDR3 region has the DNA TGTGCCCGAAACTCCGCAACTAATGAAAAACTGTTTTTT. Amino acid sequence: CARNSATNEKLFF.